The source of this T cell receptor beta chain is a study of blood T cell repertoires in COVID-19. This clone was observed once. Germline V gene sequence: CDR1 SNHLY, CDR2 FYNNEI. Trimming cost V 0 bases and J 7 bases, with 9 bases left between them. There are 14 residues in the CDR3. Seattle patient enrollment occurred during active infection, with longitudinal follow-up thereafter. In the study's own analysis: It was from reference gene primer amplification that nucleated cell counts were estimated. Here immunoSEQ multiplex PCR was the method, and the copy in TCRdb shows in-frame clones only, minus some. V and J calls and clone size follow that table, whereas D and trimming were derived from the DNA. The sample records approximately 89,000 clones, about 77% being singletons.

The sequencing input was peripheral blood. The V and J genes are TRBV2 and TRBJ2-2; a possible D gene is TRBD1 (6 bases). The clonotype originates from a man in his sixties or seventies with COVID-19, enrolled during active disease. CDR3 DNA: TGTGCCAGCAGTGAAGCGGGGGCGGGCGGGGAGCTGTTTTTT. Protein product: CASSEAGAGGELFF.